The 10 T cell receptor beta chains below all came from one sample that was sequenced in a study of shared clonotypes between healthy human individuals. Data came from immunoSEQ multiplex PCR; TCRdb stores just in-frame clones and leaves some out. There are more than 500,000 clones in the sample; approximately 95% occur only once, and over 0.09% lies in the top ten. Naive CD8 cells lacked CD45RO and underwent positive selection for CCR7, leaving out terminally differentiated effector memory CD45RA+ cells. Sequencing was done on a sample of naive CD8+ T cells sorted from blood. The receptors here all came from a woman in her thirties in good health.

The V and J genes are TRBV28 and TRBJ2-2, with TRBD2 as a possible D gene (6 bases). V shed 4 bases and J shed 4 bases, with 16 bases lying between them. The CDR3 consists of 16 residues. Germline assignment: CDR1 MDHEN and CDR2 SYDVKM. This CDR3 is CASSSSGWYGTGELFF. CDR3 coding DNA: TGTGCCAGCAGTTCGAGCGGGTGGTACGGCACCGGGGAGCTGTTTTTT.

This rearrangement joins TRBV28 to TRBJ1-5, with a weak D call TRBD1 (5 bases). This CDR3 has 11 amino acids. Germline V gene lookup returns CDR1 MDHEN and CDR2 SYDVKM. Trimming removed 6 bases from V and 15 bases from J, with 15 bases in between. Here the CDR3 reads CASSPGTLRHF. The CDR3 DNA sequence: TGTGCCAGCAGCCCCGGGACCCTAAGGCATTTT.

The chain recombines TRBV30 with TRBJ1-2, with D maybe TRBD1 (6 bases). The CDR3 is made up of 14 amino acids. Trimming removed 5 bases at V and 6 bases at J, with 19 bases between. Germline CDR1 GTSNPN, CDR2 SVGIG (reference sequence). For the CDR3, the DNA is TGTGCCTGGGAGAGACAGGAAGCTATCCATGGCTACACCTTC. This codes for CAWERQEAIHGYTF.

In nucleotides, the CDR3 is TGTGCCAGCAGTGAAGCGGGTAAAGGCGCCAGGGGGCAATATGGCTACACCTTC. It yields the protein CASSEAGKGARGQYGYTF. J is TRBJ1-2 and V is TRBV2, with 8 bases that match TRBD1. V dropped 0 bases and J dropped 5; count of bases not matched to a gene: 14. Germline assignment: CDR1 SNHLY and CDR2 FYNNEI. This CDR3 is built from 18 residues.

About this clone: Sequence at one end of the junction differs from germline and may be a read error. V is TRBV4-1 and J is TRBJ2-1; possible D gene TRBD2, 5 bases. Germline CDR1 MGHRA, CDR2 YSYEKL. The length of the CDR3 is 16 residues. CDR3 coding DNA: TGCGCCAGCAGCCTCGGACCAGCGGTAATATACATTGAGCAGTTCTTC. It specifies CASSLGPAVIYIEQFF.

The chain has TRBV5-4 and TRBJ2-5; 10 positions agree with TRBD1. Germline CDR1 SGHNT, CDR2 YYREEE (reference sequence). Trimming removed 7 bases from V and 5 bases from J; junction bases left unmatched: 11. The CDR3 is 15 amino acids. The CDR3 DNA reads as TGTGCCAGCGTAAACCCGGGACAGGGGATCGAGACCCAGTACTTC. Translation: CASVNPGQGIETQYF.

The V gene is TRBV27, the J gene TRBJ2-1; the match to TRBD2 covers 9 bases. This CDR3 is built from 16 residues. Germline V CDR1 and CDR2: MNHEY, SMNVEV (reference sequence). The V segment lost 3 bases and the J segment 5 bases; nucleotides outside the gene matches: 8. The CDR3 protein is CASSLEPGLANNEQFF. The CDR3 coding sequence is TGTGCCAGCAGTTTGGAGCCGGGACTAGCTAACAATGAGCAGTTCTTC.

The chain combines TRBV11-1 with TRBJ2-5; perhaps TRBD2 as D (6 bases). The germline gives CDR1 SGHAT, CDR2 FQDESV (reference sequence). This CDR3 contains 16 residues. V lost 5 bases to trimming and J lost 5 bases, with 21 bases between them. The CDR3 reads CASSPSGELWGETQYF. CDR3 DNA: TGTGCCAGCAGCCCTTCGGGAGAACTGTGGGGGGAGACCCAGTACTTC.

This chain links TRBV18 with TRBJ1-1, with D possibly matching TRBD1 (6 bases). Trimming cost V 2 bases and J 1 base, with 14 bases left between them. The germline V gene encodes CDR1 KGHSH and CDR2 LQKENI. The CDR3 contains 16 residues. The chain's CDR3 is CASSPTGALSNTEAFF. The CDR3 nucleotides read TGTGCCAGCTCACCAACGGGGGCCCTATCGAACACTGAAGCTTTCTTT. Together with reference TRBV18 and TRBJ1-1, the CDR3 gives the full variable domain: NAGVMQNPRHLVRRRGQEARLRCSPMKGHSHVYWYRQLPEEGLKFMVYLQKENIIDESGMPKERFSAEFPKEGPSILRIQQVVRGDSAAYFCASSPTGALSNTEAFFGQGTRLTVV.

The V call is TRBV11-2, the J call TRBJ1-1; the match to TRBD1 covers 7 bases. The CDR3 extends over 19 amino acids. Losses at the gene ends were 0 bases for V and 1 base for J; bases not matched to a gene: 14. Germline V gives CDR1 SGHAT, CDR2 FQNNGV. CDR3 residues: CASSLDVTETGLPNTEAFF. In DNA form, the CDR3 reads TGTGCCAGCAGCTTAGATGTTACGGAGACAGGGCTTCCGAACACTGAAGCTTTCTTT. Complete variable domain (other parts from reference TRBV11-2 and TRBJ1-1): EAGVAQSPRYKIIEKRQSVAFWCNPISGHATLYWYQQILGQGPKLLIQFQNNGVVDDSQLPKDRFSAERLKGVDSTLKIQPAKLEDSAVYLCASSLDVTETGLPNTEAFFGQGTRLTVV.